This record concerns one T cell receptor (beta chain) sequence. The junction shows a germline mismatch at one end, possibly a read error. This CDR3 has 16 amino acids. The V gene's germline CDR1 is SGHDT and CDR2 YYEEEE. This sample stems from a study of tumor-infiltrating lymphocytes in primary liver carcinoma. Co-extracted RNA and DNA came from roughly 20-30 mg of unsorted bulk tissue. cDNA specific to TCR beta was made from around 450 ng of total RNA, with a constant-region primer employed for priming. Three-round nested multiplex PCR performed with slightly modified ARM-PCR produced the TCR beta libraries. The opening two PCR rounds, 10 cycles each, paired TRBV1-TRBV30 forward primers with a C-beta reverse primer. TCRdb redid the calling of the multiplex PCR reads with MiXCR, one entry per CDR3 protein. The data show 52,000 or so distinct CDR3 sequences, with roughly 80% seen just once and approximately 25% held by the top ten.

Sequencing used liver tumor tissue from sampling region 5. Indicated subset: tumor region T5, tumor centre. V usage is TRBV5-6 and J usage is TRBJ2-5, with 9 nucleotides matching TRBD1. The sequence was obtained from a man aged 40-49 years with primary liver carcinoma and hepatitis B virus infection. The CDR3 nucleotides are TGTGCCAGCAGCGGGCGGGACAGGGCTTACGGGGAGACCCAATACTTC. This sequence encodes CASSGRDRAYGETQYF.